This TCR beta chain was observed in a study of blood T cell repertoires in COVID-19. TCRdb keeps only in-frame clones here, not all; method: immunoSEQ multiplex PCR. The sample includes about 200,000 clones, 75% to 90% of them seen just once. With V trimmed by 3 bases and J by 6 bases, 7 bases remained unmatched. The CDR3 has 15 residues. Germline CDR1 MDHEN, CDR2 SYDVKM. The gene calls are TRBV28 and TRBJ2-1; TRBD2 aligns across 8 bases. Input material: peripheral blood. This TCR was recovered from a woman aged 70-85 years with COVID-19, enrolled during active disease. The CDR3 DNA follows: TGTGCCAGCAGTTTTCCAGCGGGAGAGGGCAATGAGCAGTTCTTC. This sequence encodes CASSFPAGEGNEQFF.